Below, one T cell receptor beta chain is given with its context. These data belong to a study of blood T cell repertoires in COVID-19. Looking at the study overall: Specimens from acute and convalescent COVID-19 originated in the United States, Italy and Spain.

The CDR3 totals 13 residues. The V and J ends lost 6 bases and 7 bases, in that order; junction bases with no gene match: 8. TCRdb's table, derived via immunoSEQ multiplex PCR, lists solely in-frame clones and lacks some. The sample holds tens of thousands of clones, roughly 91% seen once. The sequence came from a human donor in a cohort sampled during active COVID-19. The sample taken for sequencing was peripheral blood. The chain combines TRBV12-3 or TRBV12-4 with TRBJ1-2; TRBD1 matches at 7 bases. CDR3 coding DNA: TGTGCCAGCAGGGGACAGATTTTGGGTGGCTACACCTTC. Amino acids: CASRGQILGGYTF.